This T cell receptor beta chain was sequenced in a study of graft-versus-host responses after intestinal transplantation. Across the whole study: As for transplant type, recipients had multivisceral, liver-intestinal, or isolated intestinal grafts. The recipients all started with anti-thymocyte globulin induction and then took tacrolimus and steroids for roughly 3 years.

The study's findings and limits: Among recipient marrow samples, GvH clones were found; some appeared first in ileum or blood.

Using immunoSEQ multiplex PCR, the repertoire was profiled, and TCRdb retains in-frame clones only, with some absent. The sample yields about 40,000 clones, 80% to 95% seen once. As regards this clone: The antigen remains unidentified.

The V gene's germline CDR1 is SGDLS and CDR2 YYNGEE. This CDR3 spans 16 amino acids. V dropped 3 bases and J dropped 5; count of bases not matched to a gene: 9. The sequence derives from a human patient who received an intestinal transplant, so some T cells may come from the graft donor. V and J are TRBV9 and TRBJ2-2, with 8 bases fitting TRBD2. Sequenced here: PBMCs, sampled 734 days after intestinal transplantation. Written as DNA, the CDR3 is TGTGCCAGCAGCGCCGGAGCGGGAGCTATAACCGGGGAGCTGTTTTTT. Amino acid sequence: CASSAGAGAITGELFF.